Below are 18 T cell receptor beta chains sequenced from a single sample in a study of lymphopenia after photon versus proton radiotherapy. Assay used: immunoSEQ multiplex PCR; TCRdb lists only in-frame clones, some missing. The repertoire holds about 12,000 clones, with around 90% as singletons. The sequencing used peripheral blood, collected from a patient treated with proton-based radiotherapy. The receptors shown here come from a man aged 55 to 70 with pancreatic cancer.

The CDR3 reads CASSQLTSGSYNEQFF. The CDR3 DNA reads as TGTGCCAGCAGCCAGCTCACTAGCGGGAGTTACAATGAGCAGTTCTTC. The chain recombines TRBV7-3 with TRBJ2-1; 11 bases fit TRBD2. The CDR3 is 16 residues long. The V and J ends lost 5 bases and 4 bases, in that order; junction bases with no gene match: 7. Per germline, CDR1 SGHTA and CDR2 FQGTGA.

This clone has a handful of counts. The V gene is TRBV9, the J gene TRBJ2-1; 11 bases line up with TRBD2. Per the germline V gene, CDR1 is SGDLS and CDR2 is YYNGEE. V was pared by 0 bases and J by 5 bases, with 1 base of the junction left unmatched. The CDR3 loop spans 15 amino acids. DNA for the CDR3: TGTGCCAGCAGCGTAGCTAGCGGGAGGCACAATGAGCAGTTCTTC. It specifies CASSVASGRHNEQFF.

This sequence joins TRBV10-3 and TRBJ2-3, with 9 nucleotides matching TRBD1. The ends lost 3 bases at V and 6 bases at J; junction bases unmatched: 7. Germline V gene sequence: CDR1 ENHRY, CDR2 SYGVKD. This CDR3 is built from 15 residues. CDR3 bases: TGTGCCATCAGTGAAGGACAGGGGAATACCGATACGCAGTATTTT. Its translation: CAISEGQGNTDTQYF.

CDR3 amino acids: CASSLGLAGSGSYEQYF. The CDR3 DNA sequence: TGTGCCAGCAGCTTAGGATTAGCGGGGTCGGGCTCCTACGAGCAGTACTTC. The chain couples TRBV7-2 to TRBJ2-7; 8 nucleotides align to TRBD2. The CDR3 is 17 residues long. Germline V gene data show CDR1 as SGHTA and CDR2 as FQGNSA. Trimming removed 1 base from V and 0 bases from J; junction bases left unmatched: 8.

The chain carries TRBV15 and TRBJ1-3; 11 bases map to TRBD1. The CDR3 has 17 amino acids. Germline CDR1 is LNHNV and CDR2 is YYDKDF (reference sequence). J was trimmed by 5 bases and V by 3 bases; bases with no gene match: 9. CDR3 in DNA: TGTGCCACCAGCAGTGCCCCGGGACAGGGGGTTCGAAACACCATATATTTT. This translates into CATSSAPGQGVRNTIYF.

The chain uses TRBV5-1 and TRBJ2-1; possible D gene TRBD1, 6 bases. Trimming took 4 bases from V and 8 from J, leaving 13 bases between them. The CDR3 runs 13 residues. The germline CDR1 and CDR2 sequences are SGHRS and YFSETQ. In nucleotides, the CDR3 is TGCGCCAGCAGCACGGGACATCCGTATGAGCAGTTCTTC. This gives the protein CASSTGHPYEQFF.

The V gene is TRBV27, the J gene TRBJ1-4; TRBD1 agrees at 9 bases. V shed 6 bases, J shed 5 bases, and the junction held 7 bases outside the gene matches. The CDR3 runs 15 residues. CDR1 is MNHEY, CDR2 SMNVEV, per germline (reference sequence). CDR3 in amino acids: CASRLAGTGNEKLFF. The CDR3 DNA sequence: TGTGCCAGCAGGCTAGCCGGGACAGGGAATGAAAAACTGTTTTTT.

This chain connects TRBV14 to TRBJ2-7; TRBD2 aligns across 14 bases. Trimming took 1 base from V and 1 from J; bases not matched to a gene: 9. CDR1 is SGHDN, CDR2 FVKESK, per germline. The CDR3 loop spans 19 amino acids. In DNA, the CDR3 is TGTGCCAGCAGCCAAGCCATTGGGACTAGCGGGAGTAGTTCCTACGAGCAGTACTTC. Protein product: CASSQAIGTSGSSSYEQYF.

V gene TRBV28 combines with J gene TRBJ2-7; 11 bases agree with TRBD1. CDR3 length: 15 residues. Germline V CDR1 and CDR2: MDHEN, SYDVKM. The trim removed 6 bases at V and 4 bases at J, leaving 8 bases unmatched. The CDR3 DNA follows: TGTGCCAGCAGACATGCCGGGACAGGGGGATACGAGCAGTACTTC. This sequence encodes CASRHAGTGGYEQYF.

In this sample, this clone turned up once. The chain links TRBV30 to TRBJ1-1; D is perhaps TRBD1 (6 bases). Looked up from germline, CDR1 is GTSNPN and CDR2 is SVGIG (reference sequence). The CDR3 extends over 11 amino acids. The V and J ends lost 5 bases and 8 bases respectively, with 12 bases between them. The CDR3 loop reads CAWGERGEAFF. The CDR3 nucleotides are TGTGCCTGGGGAGAAAGGGGGGAAGCTTTCTTT.

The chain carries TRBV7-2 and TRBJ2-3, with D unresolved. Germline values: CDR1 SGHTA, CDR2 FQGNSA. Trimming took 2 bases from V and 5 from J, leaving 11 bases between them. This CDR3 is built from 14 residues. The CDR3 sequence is CASSLYLVKDTQYF. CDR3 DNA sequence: TGTGCCAGCAGCTTATACTTGGTGAAAGATACGCAGTATTTT.

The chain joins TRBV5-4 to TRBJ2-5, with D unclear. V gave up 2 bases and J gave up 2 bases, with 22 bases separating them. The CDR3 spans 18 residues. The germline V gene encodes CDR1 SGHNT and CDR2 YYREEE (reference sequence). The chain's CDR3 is CASSFQSLHWADQETQYF. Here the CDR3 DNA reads TGTGCCAGCAGCTTTCAATCGCTTCATTGGGCCGATCAAGAGACCCAGTACTTC.

As DNA, the CDR3 is TGTGCCAGCAGAGACGACAGGGCCGATGGCTACACCTTC. It yields the protein CASRDDRADGYTF. The chain couples TRBV2 to TRBJ1-2, with TRBD1 identical over 7 bases. Germline trimming cut 6 bases from V and 6 bases from J; bases unmatched to any gene: 7. The CDR3 consists of 13 residues. The germline CDR1 and CDR2 sequences are SNHLY and FYNNEI.

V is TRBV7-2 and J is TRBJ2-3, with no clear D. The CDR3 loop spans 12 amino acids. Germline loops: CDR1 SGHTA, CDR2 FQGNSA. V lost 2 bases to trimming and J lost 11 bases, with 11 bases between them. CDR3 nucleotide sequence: TGTGCCAGCAGCTTAAGTCTAATGTGGCAGTATTTT. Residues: CASSLSLMWQYF.

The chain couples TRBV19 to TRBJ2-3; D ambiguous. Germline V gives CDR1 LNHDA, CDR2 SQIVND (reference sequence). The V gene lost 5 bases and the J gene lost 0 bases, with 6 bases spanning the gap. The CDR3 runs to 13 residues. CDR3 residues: CASSGSSTDTQYF. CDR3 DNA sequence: TGTGCCAGTAGTGGTTCTAGCACAGATACGCAGTATTTT.

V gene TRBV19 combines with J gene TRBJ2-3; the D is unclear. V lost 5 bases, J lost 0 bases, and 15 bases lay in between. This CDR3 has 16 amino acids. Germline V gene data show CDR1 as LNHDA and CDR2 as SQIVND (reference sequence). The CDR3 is CASSAAAATSTDTQYF. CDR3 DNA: TGTGCCAGTAGTGCAGCCGCGGCCACTAGCACAGATACGCAGTATTTT.

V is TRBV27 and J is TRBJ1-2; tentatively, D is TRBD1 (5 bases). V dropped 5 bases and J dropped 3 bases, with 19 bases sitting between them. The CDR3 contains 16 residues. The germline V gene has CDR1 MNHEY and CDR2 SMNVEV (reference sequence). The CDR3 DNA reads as TGTGCCAGCAGTCGGGGGATGGGGGGATCGCACTATGGCTACACCTTC. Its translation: CASSRGMGGSHYGYTF.

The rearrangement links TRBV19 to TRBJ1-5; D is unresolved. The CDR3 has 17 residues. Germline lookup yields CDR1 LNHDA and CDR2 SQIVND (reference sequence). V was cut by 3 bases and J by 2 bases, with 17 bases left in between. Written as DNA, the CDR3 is TGTGCCAGTAGTATTCTCCCCGGGGTTAAGGGCAATCAGCCCCAGCATTTT. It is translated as CASSILPGVKGNQPQHF.